This entry lists 11 T cell receptor beta chains sequenced from one sample in a study of T cell responses to AZD1222 COVID-19 vaccine. The protocol was immunoSEQ multiplex PCR, while the TCRdb copy is restricted to in-frame clones and leaves out a portion. This repertoire shows 90,000 to 120,000 clones, roughly 90% found once; its top ten account for 1.2%. Sequencing used peripheral blood, obtained on day 0 of AZD1222 vaccination. These receptors were obtained from an adult in good health.

The rearrangement uses TRBV5-6 and TRBJ1-2, with 7 bases identical to TRBD1. CDR1 and CDR2 (germline): SGHDT, YYEEEE. The CDR3 totals 14 residues. Germline trimming cut 5 bases from V and 4 bases from J; bases unmatched to any gene: 8. CDR3 amino acids: CASSRTTGTYGYTF. CDR3 sequence (DNA): TGTGCCAGCAGTAGAACGACAGGGACCTATGGCTACACCTTC.

The J gene is TRBJ1-5, the V gene TRBV30; no firm D call. The CDR3 runs to 13 residues. Germline lookup yields CDR1 GTSNPN and CDR2 SVGIG (reference sequence). Trimming pared 5 bases from V and 2 bases from J, leaving 10 bases between. CDR3 nucleotide sequence: TGTGCCTGGGCCCCGGACGGCAATCAGCCCCAGCATTTT. As protein: CAWAPDGNQPQHF.

The rearrangement joins TRBV20-1 to TRBJ1-4; unclear D gene. Per germline, CDR1 DFQATT and CDR2 SNEGSKA (reference sequence). The CDR3 runs 11 residues. V was cut by 5 bases and J by 4 bases, with 5 bases left in between. This chain's CDR3 is CSAPRNEKLFF. The CDR3 nucleotides read TGCAGTGCTCCCCGTAATGAAAAACTGTTTTTT.

The chain joins TRBV7-2 to TRBJ2-7; the D is unclear. The CDR3 extends over 15 amino acids. The V gene's germline CDR1 is SGHTA and CDR2 FQGNSA. Deletions cut 0 bases from V and 3 bases from J, with 12 bases between. CDR3 nucleotide sequence: TGTGCCAGCAGCTTAGCCGTGACTCAATACTACGAGCAGTACTTC. Its protein is CASSLAVTQYYEQYF.

The J gene is TRBJ2-2, the V gene TRBV28; 13 positions match TRBD2. The germline V gene has CDR1 MDHEN and CDR2 SYDVKM. The CDR3 is 17 amino acids. The J segment lost 0 bases and the V segment lost 5 bases, leaving 3 bases of the junction unmatched. The CDR3 loop reads CASSPGLAGTNTGELFF. The CDR3 nucleotides are TGTGCCAGCAGTCCGGGACTAGCGGGAACGAACACCGGGGAGCTGTTTTTT.

V is TRBV27 and J is TRBJ2-1, with 7 bases identical to TRBD2. Germline lookup yields CDR1 MNHEY and CDR2 SMNVEV (reference sequence). CDR3 length equals 13 residues. V lost 6 bases, J lost 5 bases, and 4 bases stayed unmatched. CDR3 loop: CASSWGLHNEQFF. CDR3 in DNA: TGTGCCAGCAGCTGGGGACTACACAATGAGCAGTTCTTC.

The chain is built from TRBV29-1 and TRBJ2-7; TRBD2 matches 8 bases. This CDR3 comprises 12 residues. Germline-derived CDR1 and CDR2 are SQVTM and ANQGSEA. With V trimmed by 5 bases and J by 6 bases, 6 bases remained unmatched. As DNA, the CDR3 is TGCAGCGTTAAAGCGGGAGCTAGCGAGCAGTACTTC. This translates into CSVKAGASEQYF.

The chain couples TRBV29-1 to TRBJ2-1; 8 bases are shared with TRBD2. Germline V CDR1 and CDR2: SQVTM, ANQGSEA. After removal of 6 bases from V and 5 bases from J, the junction contained 6 bases not matched to a gene. The length of the CDR3 is 13 residues. The CDR3 is CSVLGTSNNEQFF. Here the CDR3 DNA reads TGCAGCGTACTCGGGACTAGTAACAATGAGCAGTTCTTC.

The chain employs TRBV2 and TRBJ1-2, with D possibly matching TRBD1 (6 bases). Trimming took 4 bases from V and 3 from J, leaving 18 bases between them. This CDR3 is built from 16 residues. CDR1 SNHLY and CDR2 FYNNEI come from the germline V gene. In DNA, the CDR3 is TGTGCCAGCAGTGTTAAGGACAGAGGGAACCACTATGGCTACACCTTC. This encodes CASSVKDRGNHYGYTF.

The chain is built from TRBV9 and TRBJ1-2, with TRBD1 matching 8 bases. After removal of 4 bases from V and 7 bases from J, the junction contained 12 bases not matched to a gene. The CDR3 contains 15 residues. The germline V gene encodes CDR1 SGDLS and CDR2 YYNGEE. This CDR3 reads CASSPMDRAIIGYTF. DNA for the CDR3: TGTGCCAGCAGCCCAATGGACAGGGCAATTATTGGCTACACCTTC.

This clone has only one observation. The CDR3 DNA reads as TGTGCCAGCAGCTTAGACAGCACCGGGGAGCTGTTTTTT. Encoded protein: CASSLDSTGELFF. The chain recombines TRBV11-2 with TRBJ2-2; D unresolved. Germline-derived CDR1 and CDR2 are SGHAT and FQNNGV. The CDR3 sequence is 13 residues long. Trimming stripped 0 bases from V and 4 bases from J, with 3 bases between.